Detailed here is one T cell receptor (beta chain). The antigen remains undetermined. This entry is derived from a study of beta chain features in type 1 diabetes. Background on the study: The patient and healthy donor groups were comparable for age, gender and cell yields. General observations from the study: In every one of the four CD4+ subsets, TCRB CDR3s were moderately but significantly shorter in Type 1 diabetes patients. Fewer insertions but more deletions were seen at VDJ junctions in type 1 diabetes patients. The naive, central memory and Treg TCRB repertoires of patients appeared to be more similar to one another than those of healthy donors.

Sequenced material consisted of expressed TCRB transcripts (all of the isolated RNA was reverse transcribed). Using immunoSEQ multiplex PCR, the repertoire was profiled, and TCRdb retains in-frame clones only, with some absent. The sample shows about 150,000 clones, about a tenth of them seen only once. Naive, central memory, regulatory and stem cell-like memory cells within the CD4+ compartment were sorted using CD45RO/CCR7/CD25/CD127/CD95/CD27. The germline V and J ends were trimmed by 7 bases and 7 bases, with 11 bases remaining between them. The CDR3 consists of 11 residues. From germline, CDR1 is SGHTA and CDR2 FQGNSA.

The receptor's source is a man aged 25-45 years with type 1 diabetes. This chain joins TRBV7-2 and TRBJ2-7, with D maybe TRBD1 (6 bases). Sample: central memory CD4+ T cells from blood. CDR3 protein: CASTLGGEQYF. The CDR3 region has the DNA TGTGCCAGCACCCTAGGGGGAGAGCAGTACTTC. The full variable domain, rest sourced from reference TRBV7-2 and TRBJ2-7, is GAGVSQSPSNKVTEKGKDVELRCDPISGHTALYWYRQSLGQGLEFLIYFQGNSAPDKSGLPSDRFSAERTGGSVSTLTIQRTQQEDSAVYLCASTLGGEQYFGPGTRLTVT.